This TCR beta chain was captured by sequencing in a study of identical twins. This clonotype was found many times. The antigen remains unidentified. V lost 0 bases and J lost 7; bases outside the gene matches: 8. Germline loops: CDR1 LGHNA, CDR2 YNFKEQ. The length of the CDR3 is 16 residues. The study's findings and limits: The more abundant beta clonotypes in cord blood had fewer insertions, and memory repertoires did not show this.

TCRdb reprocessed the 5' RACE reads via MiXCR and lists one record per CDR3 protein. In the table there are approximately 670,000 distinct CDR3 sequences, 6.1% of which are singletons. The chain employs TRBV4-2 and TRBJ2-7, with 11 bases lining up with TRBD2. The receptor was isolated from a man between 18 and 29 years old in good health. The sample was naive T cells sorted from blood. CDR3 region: CASSQETSGRLGEQYF. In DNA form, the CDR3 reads TGTGCCAGCAGCCAAGAAACTAGCGGGAGACTAGGAGAGCAGTACTTC.